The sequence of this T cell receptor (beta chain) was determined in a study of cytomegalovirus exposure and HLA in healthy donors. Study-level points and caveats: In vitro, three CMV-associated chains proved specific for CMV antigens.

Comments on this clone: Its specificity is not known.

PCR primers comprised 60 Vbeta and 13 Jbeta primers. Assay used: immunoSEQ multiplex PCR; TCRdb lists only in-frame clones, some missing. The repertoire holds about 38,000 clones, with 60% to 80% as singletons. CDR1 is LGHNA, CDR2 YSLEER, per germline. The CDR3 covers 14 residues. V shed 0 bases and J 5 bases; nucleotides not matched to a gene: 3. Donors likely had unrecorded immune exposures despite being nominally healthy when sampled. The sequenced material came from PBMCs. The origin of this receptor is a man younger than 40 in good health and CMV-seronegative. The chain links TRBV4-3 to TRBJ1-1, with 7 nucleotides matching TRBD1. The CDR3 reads CASSQDQGGTEAFF. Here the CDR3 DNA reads TGCGCCAGCAGCCAAGATCAGGGGGGAACTGAAGCTTTCTTT.